This entry features one TCR beta chain sequence. Its antigen is not known. Each CDR3 protein gets one entry after TCRdb re-called the reads with MiXCR. The data hold roughly 570,000 distinct CDR3 sequences, with 40% observed a single time. Between the trimmed V and J ends, which lost 8 bases and 7 bases, there was a span of 17 bases. The CDR3 runs to 13 residues. Germline V gene sequence: CDR1 MDHEN, CDR2 SYDVKM. This specimen comes from a study of T cell repertoires in cytomegalovirus infection. Looking at the study overall: Well-studied HLA-B-restricted epitopes and recently identified HLA-C-restricted epitopes of CMV were both used in the study. Based on public TCR beta signatures, there were indications of CMV infection and of a matching HLA type. Study outcomes and limitations: The ex vivo response was dominated by HLA-C-restricted CMV-specific TCR beta clonotypes. Carriage of CMV together with the relevant HLA was identifiable through cumulative public TCR beta family frequency.

The clonotype originates from a human donor in good health (CMV status not recorded). Some clones in this sample may be carry-over from other donors' samples. V usage is TRBV28 and J usage is TRBJ2-5; TRBD1 is a possible D gene (6 bases). The sequencing here drew on cultured PBMCs, taken from culture after CMV antigen stimulation. CDR3 protein: CASRRQGQSTQYF. DNA for the CDR3: TGTGCCAGCCGTCGGCAGGGACAATCGACCCAGTACTTC.